Below, 3 T cell receptor beta chains from the same sample are listed, as sequenced in a study of human T cells and chemical hapten exposure (dated by TCRdb to the early 2020s). The method was RACE. The sample was run on a NextSeq 500. TCRdb reran the public reads through fastp at Q25 and MiXCR, keeping productive beta chains. Merged by CDR3 protein, the rows form single entries marked with the most common genes and DNA. The sample table contains some 360,000 distinct CDR3 sequences; only one count was recorded for 4% to 6% of them. The biggest ten clones account for 2.6% of the sample. What the time point label conveys for this sample: pre-sensitization, week 0. In the paper's terms, the treatment or condition label means: therapeutic diphenylcyclopropenone sensitization with weekly scalp DPC. This specimen consisted of whole blood, obtained in connection with sensitization to the hapten diphenylcyclopropenone (DPC). The source is a woman aged 50 to 60 with alopecia areata. Some clones in this sample may be carry-over from other donors' samples.

This clonotype has at least ten counts. This chain links TRBV5-1 with TRBJ2-1, with D perhaps TRBD2 (6 bases). CDR3 size: 14 residues. V was clipped by 2 bases and J by 5 bases, with 11 bases between them. From germline, CDR1 is SGHRS and CDR2 YFSETQ. CDR3 nucleotide sequence: TGCGCCAGCAGCTTTGGAGGGGCGAACAATGAGCAGTTCTTC. Translating it yields CASSFGGANNEQFF.

This clonotype was picked up many times. The J gene is TRBJ1-1, the V gene TRBV7-2; TRBD1 might be the D (6 bases). Germline loops: CDR1 SGHTA, CDR2 FQGNSA. V gave up 2 bases and J gave up 1 base, with 14 bases separating them. CDR3 length: 16 residues. The CDR3: CASSLNQGSSNTEAFF. DNA for the CDR3: TGTGCCAGCAGCTTAAATCAGGGGTCTTCGAACACTGAAGCTTTCTTT.

The table lists this clonotype with a few counts. The chain recombines TRBV4-1 with TRBJ1-4, with D possibly TRBD1 on 6 matching bases. Per germline, CDR1 MGHRA and CDR2 YSYEKL. Trimming removed 0 bases from V and 4 bases from J, with 12 bases in between. The CDR3 runs to 16 residues. The CDR3 here is CASSQDKGGLNEKLFF. The DNA for the CDR3 is TGCGCCAGCAGCCAAGATAAAGGGGGACTTAATGAAAAACTGTTTTTT.